The entry that follows covers one TCR beta chain sequence. As yet, its antigen is unknown. This specimen comes from a study of human T cells and chemical hapten exposure. Study details: Patch testing was performed with 0.01% DPC on the upper back, with reading at 6 days. Study conclusions and caveats: Higher patch test scores went with higher counts of PT1 expanded TCRs. High-frequency TCRs, those above 1 in 1000, stayed the same after DPC sensitization.

The sample's time point: patch test 1, 2 weeks after DPC sensitization. Treatment in this sample: therapeutic diphenylcyclopropenone sensitization with weekly scalp DPC. The V segment lost 0 bases and the J segment 7 bases; nucleotides outside the gene matches: 9. Germline assignment: CDR1 SQVTM and CDR2 ANQGSEA. The CDR3 is made up of 15 amino acids. Original processing notes: Samples held a median of about 94,000 TCRs, range about 23,224–690,600. TCRdb re-called the RACE reads with MiXCR, one entry per CDR3 protein. TCRdb assigned the V and J calls; the authors' analysis was not used. The sample lists around 340,000 distinct CDR3 sequences; under 8% were seen once.

The sample was whole blood, taken in connection with sensitization to the hapten diphenylcyclopropenone (DPC). The chain carries TRBV29-1 and TRBJ2-1; 7 bases line up with TRBD1. The TCR comes from a woman aged 18-29 years with alopecia areata. Some clones in this sample may be carry-over from other donors' samples. CDR3 nucleotides: TGCAGCGTTGAAGAGGCCAGGGGGAGAAGTAATGAGCAGTTCTTC. This translates into CSVEEARGRSNEQFF.